These 2 T cell receptor beta chains were all obtained from the same sample, sequenced in a study of T cell responses to AZD1222 COVID-19 vaccine. Libraries were prepared by immunoSEQ multiplex PCR; TCRdb keeps only in-frame clonotypes and omits some of them. There are roughly 100,000 clones in the sample; 90% occur only once, and roughly 1.4% lies in the top ten. The sample here was peripheral blood, taken on day 0 of AZD1222 vaccination. The receptors derive from an adult in good health.

This chain connects TRBV6-6 to TRBJ1-2; D not certain. The CDR3 length is 13 residues. Trimming cost V 4 bases and J 4 bases, with 10 bases left between them. In germline, CDR1 is MNHNY, CDR2 SVGAGI (reference sequence). CDR3 sequence reads: CASSSGALYGYTF. DNA of the CDR3: TGTGCCAGCAGTTCAGGAGCCCTCTATGGCTACACCTTC.

The chain joins TRBV20-1 to TRBJ1-1; 8 nucleotides align to TRBD1. V lost 6 bases to trimming and J lost 7 bases; unmatched junction nucleotides: 4. The CDR3 is 11 residues long. Germline V lookup: CDR1 DFQATT, CDR2 SNEGSKA (reference sequence). The CDR3 region is CSAGQGNEAFF. CDR3 DNA sequence: TGCAGTGCCGGACAGGGTAATGAAGCTTTCTTT.